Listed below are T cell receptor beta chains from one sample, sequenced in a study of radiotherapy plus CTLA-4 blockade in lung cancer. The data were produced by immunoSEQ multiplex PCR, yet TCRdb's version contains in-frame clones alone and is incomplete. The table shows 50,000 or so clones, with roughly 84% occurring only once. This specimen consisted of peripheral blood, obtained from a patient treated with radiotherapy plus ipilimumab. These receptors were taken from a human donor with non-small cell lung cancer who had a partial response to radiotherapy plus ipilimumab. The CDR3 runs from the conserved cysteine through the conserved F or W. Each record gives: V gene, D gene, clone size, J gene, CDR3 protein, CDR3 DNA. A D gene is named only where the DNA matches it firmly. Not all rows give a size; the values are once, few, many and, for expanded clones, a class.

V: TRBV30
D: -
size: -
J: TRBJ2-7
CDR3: CAWSVEGLEQYF
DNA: TGTGCCTGGAGTGTGGAGGGGCTCGAGCAGTACTTC

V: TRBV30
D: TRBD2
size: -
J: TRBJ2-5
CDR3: CAWSVVGLAGGETQYF
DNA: TGTGCCTGGAGTGTGGTCGGACTAGCGGGGGGAGAGACCCAGTACTTC

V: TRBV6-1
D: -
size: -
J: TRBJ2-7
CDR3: CASSDPAGLHDEQYF
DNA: TGTGCCAGCAGTGACCCGGCAGGGCTCCACGACGAGCAGTACTTC

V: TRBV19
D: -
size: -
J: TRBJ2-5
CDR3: CASSMSVQETQYF
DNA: TGTGCCAGTAGTATGAGTGTACAAGAGACCCAGTACTTC

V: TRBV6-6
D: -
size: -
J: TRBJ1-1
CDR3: CASSYYAGGDTEAFF
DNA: TGTGCCAGCAGTTACTACGCGGGAGGGGACACTGAAGCTTTCTTT

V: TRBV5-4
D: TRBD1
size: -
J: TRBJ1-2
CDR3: CATTGTGLDGYTF
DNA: TGTGCCACTACCGGGACAGGGTTAGATGGCTACACCTTC

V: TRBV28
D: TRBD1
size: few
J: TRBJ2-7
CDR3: CASTRTGGNDEQYF
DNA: TGTGCCAGCACCCGAACAGGGGGTAACGACGAGCAGTACTTC

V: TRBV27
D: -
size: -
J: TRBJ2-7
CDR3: CASSGSRLTREQYF
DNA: TGTGCCAGCAGTGGCAGCAGGCTCACTAGGGAGCAGTACTTC

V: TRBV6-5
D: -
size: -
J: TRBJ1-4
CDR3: CASSPDSGEEKLFF
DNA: TGTGCCAGCAGTCCGGACAGTGGGGAAGAAAAACTGTTTTTT

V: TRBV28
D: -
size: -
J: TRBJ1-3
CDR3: CASSLSGGSGNTIYF
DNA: TGTGCCAGCAGTTTATCGGGGGGCTCTGGAAACACCATATATTTT

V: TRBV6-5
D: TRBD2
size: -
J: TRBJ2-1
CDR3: CASSYSIAGGPNEQFF
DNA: TGTGCCAGCAGTTACTCGATAGCGGGGGGGCCCAATGAGCAGTTCTTC

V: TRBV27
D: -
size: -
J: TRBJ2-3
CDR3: CASSLSPSGTDTQYF
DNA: TGTGCCAGCAGTTTATCCCCCTCGGGAACAGATACGCAGTATTTT

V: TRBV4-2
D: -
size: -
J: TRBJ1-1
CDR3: CASSQAGRNTEAFF
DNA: TGTGCCAGCAGCCAAGCGGGTAGGAACACTGAAGCTTTCTTT

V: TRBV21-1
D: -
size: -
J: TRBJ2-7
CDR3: CASSNRPGQGDEQYF
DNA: TGTGCCAGCAGCAACCGTCCAGGACAGGGCGACGAGCAGTACTTC

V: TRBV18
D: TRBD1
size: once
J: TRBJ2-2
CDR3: CASSQSGTANTGELFF
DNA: TGTGCCAGCTCGCAATCCGGGACAGCCAACACCGGGGAGCTGTTTTTT

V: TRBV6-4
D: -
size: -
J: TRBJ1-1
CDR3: CASSDRQENTEAFF
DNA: TGTGCCAGCAGCGACAGACAGGAGAACACTGAAGCTTTCTTT

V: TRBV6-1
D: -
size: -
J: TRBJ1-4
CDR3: CASPSATNEKLFF
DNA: TGTGCCAGCCCCAGTGCAACTAATGAAAAACTGTTTTTT

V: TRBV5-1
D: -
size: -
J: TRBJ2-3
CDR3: CASSLRGGIRTDTQYF
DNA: TGCGCCAGCAGCTTGAGGGGGGGTATTCGCACAGATACGCAGTATTTT

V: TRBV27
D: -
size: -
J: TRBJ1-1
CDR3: CASSLTGTGTEAFF
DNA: TGTGCCAGCAGTTTAACAGGAACGGGCACTGAAGCTTTCTTT

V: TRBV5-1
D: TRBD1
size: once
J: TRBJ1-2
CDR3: CASSLGATGANYGYTF
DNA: TGCGCCAGCAGCTTGGGCGCCACAGGGGCTAACTATGGCTACACCTTC

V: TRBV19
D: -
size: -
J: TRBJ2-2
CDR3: CASTRGANTGELFF
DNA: TGTGCCAGTACGCGGGGCGCGAACACCGGGGAGCTGTTTTTT

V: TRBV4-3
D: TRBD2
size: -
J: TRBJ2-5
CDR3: CASSLGTSGGAVETQYF
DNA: TGCGCCAGCAGCCTTGGGACTAGCGGGGGGGCTGTTGAGACCCAGTACTTC

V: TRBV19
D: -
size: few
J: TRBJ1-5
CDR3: CASSIQRQPQHF
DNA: TGTGCCAGTAGTATCCAGCGGCAGCCCCAGCATTTT

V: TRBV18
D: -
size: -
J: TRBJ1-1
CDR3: CASSPTGDTEAFF
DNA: TGTGCCAGCTCACCTACGGGGGACACTGAAGCTTTCTTT

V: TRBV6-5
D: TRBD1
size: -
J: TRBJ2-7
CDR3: CASSRWTGSYEQYF
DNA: TGTGCCAGCAGTCGCTGGACAGGAAGCTACGAGCAGTACTTC

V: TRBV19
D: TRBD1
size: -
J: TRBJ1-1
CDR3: CASSLDRGFEAFF
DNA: TGTGCCAGTAGTTTGGACAGGGGGTTTGAAGCTTTCTTT

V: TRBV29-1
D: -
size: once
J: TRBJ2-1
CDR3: CSVEKSAGAWDEQFF
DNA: TGCAGCGTTGAAAAGTCGGCAGGGGCATGGGATGAGCAGTTCTTC

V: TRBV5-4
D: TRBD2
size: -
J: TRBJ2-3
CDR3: CATAGGAGAGVTDTQYF
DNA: TGTGCCACCGCCGGGGGGGCGGGGGCGGGGGTCACAGATACGCAGTATTTT

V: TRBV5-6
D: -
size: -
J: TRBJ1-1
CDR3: CASSFPGAGGEAFF
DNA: TGTGCCAGCAGCTTTCCAGGGGCGGGGGGTGAAGCTTTCTTT

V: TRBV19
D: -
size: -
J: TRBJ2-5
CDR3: CASSIAGEGTQYF
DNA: TGTGCCAGTAGTATAGCAGGGGAGGGGACCCAGTACTTC

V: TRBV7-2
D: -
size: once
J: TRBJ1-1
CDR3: CASRAVPMNTEAFF
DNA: TGTGCCAGCAGGGCCGTCCCCATGAACACTGAAGCTTTCTTT

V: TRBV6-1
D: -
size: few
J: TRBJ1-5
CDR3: CASAGWVNQPQHF
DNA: TGTGCCAGCGCAGGGTGGGTCAATCAGCCCCAGCATTTT

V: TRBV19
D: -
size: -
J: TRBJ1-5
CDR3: CASSQFFLQGSNQPQHF
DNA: TGTGCCAGTAGTCAATTCTTCCTCCAGGGATCCAATCAGCCCCAGCATTTT

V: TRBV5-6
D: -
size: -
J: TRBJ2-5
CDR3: CASSLLAQGGGLLETQYF
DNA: TGTGCCAGCAGCTTGCTCGCGCAGGGGGGAGGCCTCCTAGAGACCCAGTACTTC

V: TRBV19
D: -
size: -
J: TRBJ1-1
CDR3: CASSIRGSAFF
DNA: TGTGCCAGTAGTATCCGGGGTTCCGCTTTCTTT

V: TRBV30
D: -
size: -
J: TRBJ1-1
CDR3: CAWGQASTEAFF
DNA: TGTGCCTGGGGCCAGGCTTCCACTGAAGCTTTCTTT

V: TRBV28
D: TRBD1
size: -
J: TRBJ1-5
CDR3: CASSPPGTGDVQPQHF
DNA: TGTGCCAGCAGCCCTCCCGGGACAGGGGATGTTCAGCCCCAGCATTTT

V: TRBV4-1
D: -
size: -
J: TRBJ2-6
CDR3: CASRQTATGANVLTF
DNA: TGCGCCAGCAGACAGACAGCGACTGGGGCCAACGTCCTGACTTTC

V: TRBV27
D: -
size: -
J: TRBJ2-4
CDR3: CASREGLLSKNIQYF
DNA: TGTGCCAGCAGGGAGGGGCTTCTCTCCAAAAACATTCAGTACTTC

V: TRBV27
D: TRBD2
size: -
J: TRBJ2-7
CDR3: CASKLAGLHREQYF
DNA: TGTGCCAGCAAACTAGCGGGGCTGCATCGCGAGCAGTACTTC

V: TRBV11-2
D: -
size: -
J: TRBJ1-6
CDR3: CASSLEPGSNNSPLHF
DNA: TGTGCCAGCAGCTTAGAGCCAGGGTCCAATAATTCACCCCTCCACTTT

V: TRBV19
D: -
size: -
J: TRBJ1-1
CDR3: CASTPFVAGITEAFF
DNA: TGTGCCAGTACCCCATTTGTTGCAGGGATCACTGAAGCTTTCTTT

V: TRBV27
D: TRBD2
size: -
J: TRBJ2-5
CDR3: CASSLLAGGQETQYF
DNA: TGTGCCAGCAGTCTACTAGCGGGGGGGCAAGAGACCCAGTACTTC

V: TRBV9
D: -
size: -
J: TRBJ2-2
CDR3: CASSVGSGTGELFF
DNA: TGTGCCAGCAGCGTAGGGTCAGGCACCGGGGAGCTGTTTTTT

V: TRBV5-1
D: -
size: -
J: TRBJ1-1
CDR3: CASTAVLGGVNTEAFF
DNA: TGCGCCAGCACTGCGGTGCTGGGAGGGGTGAACACTGAAGCTTTCTTT

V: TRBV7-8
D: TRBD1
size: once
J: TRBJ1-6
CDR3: CASGPGQGSPLHF
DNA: TGTGCCAGCGGTCCGGGACAGGGCTCACCCCTCCACTTT

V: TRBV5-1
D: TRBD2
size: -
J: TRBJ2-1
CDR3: CASSPGLAGGYNEQFF
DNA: TGCGCCAGCAGCCCGGGACTAGCGGGGGGATACAATGAGCAGTTCTTC

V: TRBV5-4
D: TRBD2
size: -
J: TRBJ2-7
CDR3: CASSLGPAGVVHEQYF
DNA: TGTGCCAGCAGCTTGGGTCCAGCGGGGGTTGTACACGAGCAGTACTTC

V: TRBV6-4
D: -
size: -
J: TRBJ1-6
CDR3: CASSDTQGRSPLHF
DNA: TGTGCCAGCAGTGACACCCAGGGAAGATCACCCCTCCACTTT

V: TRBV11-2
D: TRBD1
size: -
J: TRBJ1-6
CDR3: CASSLGDSLFSYNSPLHF
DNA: TGTGCCAGCAGCTTAGGGGACAGCCTTTTCTCCTATAATTCACCCCTCCACTTT

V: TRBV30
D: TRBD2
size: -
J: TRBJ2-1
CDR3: CAWSRSGGAKFF
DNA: TGTGCCTGGAGTAGGTCCGGGGGGGCCAAGTTCTTC